The rows below give T cell receptor beta chains drawn from one sample of a study of blood T cell repertoires in COVID-19. The assay was immunoSEQ multiplex PCR, and TCRdb's table has in-frame clones only and misses some. The table lists around 170,000 clones, around 89% of them singletons. Sequences were obtained from peripheral blood. The source of these receptors is a man in his 60s with acute or convalescent COVID-19. CDR3s include the opening cysteine and the closing phenylalanine or tryptophan. A D gene is named only where the DNA matches it firmly. Not all rows give a size; the values are once, few, many and, for expanded clones, a class.

D gene	V gene	J gene	clone size	CDR3 DNA	CDR3 protein
TRBD2	TRBV6-1	TRBJ2-1	once	TGTGCCAGCAGTGAAGAACTAGCGGGTTACTACAATGAGCAGTTCTTC	CASSEELAGYYNEQFF
TRBD2	TRBV9	TRBJ2-7	.	TGTGCCAGCAGCGTACTAGCGGGCGCATCCTACGAGCAGTACTTC	CASSVLAGASYEQYF
.	TRBV12-3/TRBV12-4	TRBJ1-6	.	TGTGCCAGCAGTTCATCACCCAGATCACCCCTCCACTTT	CASSSSPRSPLHF
.	TRBV6-2/TRBV6-3	TRBJ1-4	.	TGTGCCAGCAGTTACGACAGCTTAGCAACTAATGAAAAACTGTTTTTT	CASSYDSLATNEKLFF
.	TRBV18	TRBJ2-3	.	TGTGCCAGCTCACCACCGGAGGGGCCGACAGATACGCAGTATTTT	CASSPPEGPTDTQYF
.	TRBV24-1	TRBJ2-1	.	TGTGCCACCAGTGATTTCTATGAGCAGTTCTTC	CATSDFYEQFF
TRBD1	TRBV6-5	TRBJ1-3	.	TGTGCCAGCAGTTACCGGGACAGCGTCTCTGGAAACACCATATATTTT	CASSYRDSVSGNTIYF
.	TRBV19	TRBJ1-2	.	TGTGCCAGTAGTAGGGGCAGAGCGAGGCATGGCTACACCTTC	CASSRGRARHGYTF
TRBD1	TRBV12-5	TRBJ1-2	.	TGTGCTAGTGACGCCGGGACAGGGGAATTTAGTTATGGCTACACCTTC	CASDAGTGEFSYGYTF
.	TRBV18	TRBJ2-3	.	TGTGCCAGCTCACCAACGTGGACAAGCTACACAGATACGCAGTATTTT	CASSPTWTSYTDTQYF
TRBD2	TRBV7-2	TRBJ2-1	.	TGTGCCAGCAGCCCGAGCGGGATAGGTAACAATGAGCAGTTCTTC	CASSPSGIGNNEQFF
TRBD1	TRBV2	TRBJ1-4	.	TGTGCCAGCAGACCCGACAGGGCGGATGAAAAACTGTTTTTT	CASRPDRADEKLFF
.	TRBV6-5	TRBJ1-3	.	TGTGCCAGCAGTTACCCTGACAGGTTATATGGAAACACCATATATTTT	CASSYPDRLYGNTIYF
TRBD1	TRBV4-1	TRBJ1-6	.	TGCGCCAGCAGCCTGGACAGGAACAATAATTCACCCCTCCACTTT	CASSLDRNNNSPLHF
TRBD2	TRBV6-1	TRBJ2-1	.	TGTGCCAGCAGGGAACATAGACTAGCGGGAGGTCTCAATGAGCAGTTCTTC	CASREHRLAGGLNEQFF
TRBD1	TRBV5-1	TRBJ1-6	.	TGCGCCAGCAGCTTATCATCGCCGGGGACAGGGTACTCACCCCTCCACTTT	CASSLSSPGTGYSPLHF
.	TRBV6-1	TRBJ2-7	.	TGTGCCAGCAAGAAGGGAACGGGGGACGAGCAGTACTTC	CASKKGTGDEQYF
.	TRBV7-7	TRBJ1-1	.	TGTGCCAGCAGCTTACAAATGAACACTGAAGCTTTCTTT	CASSLQMNTEAFF
TRBD2	TRBV7-2	TRBJ2-3	.	TGTGCCAGCAGCTCGTCCGGACTAGCGGGAGTCGGAGGGTCTACGCAGTATTTT	CASSSSGLAGVGGSTQYF
.	TRBV10-2	TRBJ2-2	.	TGCGCCAGCAGTTCACTGGAAATGACAGGTCCGAGCGGGGAGCTGTTTTTT	CASSSLEMTGPSGELFF
.	TRBV6-5	TRBJ2-7	.	TGTGCCAGCAGTTACCCTCCTAGCGCCGAGCAGTACTTC	CASSYPPSAEQYF
TRBD1	TRBV10-3	TRBJ1-2	.	TGTGCCATCAGCGGGGACAGCCCCTTCTATGGCTACACCTTC	CAISGDSPFYGYTF
TRBD1	TRBV15	TRBJ2-1	.	TGTGCCACCAGCAGTAGGACAGGGGGGTACAATGAGCAGTTCTTC	CATSSRTGGYNEQFF
.	TRBV27	TRBJ2-3	.	TGTGCCAGCAGTACTTACACAGATACGCAGTATTTT	CASSTYTDTQYF
TRBD2	TRBV5-1	TRBJ2-1	.	TGCGCCAGCAGCCCCGAAACGGGACTAGCGGGTAGAGGGCAGTTCTTC	CASSPETGLAGRGQFF
TRBD2	TRBV18	TRBJ2-7	once	TGTGCCAGCTCACAGGGACTAGCGGGAATCGAGCAGTACTTC	CASSQGLAGIEQYF
TRBD2	TRBV19	TRBJ2-1	.	TGTGCCATTAAGCGGGGGGCGGCCTACAATGAGCAGTTCTTC	CAIKRGAAYNEQFF
.	TRBV6-5	TRBJ1-1	.	TGTGCCAGCAGTTACAGGCAGCGAACTGAAGCTTTCTTT	CASSYRQRTEAFF
.	TRBV14	TRBJ1-3	.	TGTGCCAGCAGCCGTTGGGGGGGGGCTGTAAACACCATATATTTT	CASSRWGGAVNTIYF
TRBD1	TRBV6-6	TRBJ2-2	.	TGTGCCAGCAGTCTCCTCTCGGGACAGGGGAACACCGGGGAGCTGTTTTTT	CASSLLSGQGNTGELFF
.	TRBV5-1	TRBJ1-1	once	TGCGCCAGCAGCTTCCGGGGGATGAACACTGAAGCTTTCTTT	CASSFRGMNTEAFF
.	TRBV27	TRBJ2-3	.	TGTGCCAGCAGCTGGCGGAAGCGCGATACGCAGTATTTT	CASSWRKRDTQYF
TRBD2	TRBV11-3	TRBJ2-7	.	TGTGCCAGCAGCCCCCGGGGTAGCGGGAGGTACGAGCAGTACTTC	CASSPRGSGRYEQYF
.	TRBV11-2	TRBJ1-6	few	TGTGCCAGCAGCTTCAACAATAATTCACCCCTCCACTTT	CASSFNNNSPLHF
TRBD1	TRBV24-1	TRBJ2-1	.	TGTGCCACCAGTGAATCGACAGGGGTTCGCAATGAGCAGTTCTTC	CATSESTGVRNEQFF
.	TRBV15	TRBJ2-1	.	TGTGCCACCAGCAGAGATTCGCGCGACTTTTACAATGAGCAGTTCTTC	CATSRDSRDFYNEQFF
.	TRBV9	TRBJ1-4	once	TGTGCCAGCAGCCAGGGGCAGGCCTGGGGTGAAAAACTGTTTTTT	CASSQGQAWGEKLFF
.	TRBV13	TRBJ2-2	.	TGTGCCAGCAGCTTACGGGGGGCTTACACCGGGGAGCTGTTTTTT	CASSLRGAYTGELFF
.	TRBV24-1	TRBJ1-2	.	TGTGCCACCAGTGAACCCGGGGAAGTCTATGGCTACACCTTC	CATSEPGEVYGYTF
.	TRBV4-2	TRBJ1-6	.	TGTGCCAGCAGGATAGGCGGAGATTCACCCCTCCACTTT	CASRIGGDSPLHF
.	TRBV7-7	TRBJ2-3	.	TGTGCCAGCAGCTTAACGGGGAACACAGATACGCAGTATTTT	CASSLTGNTDTQYF
TRBD2	TRBV10-2	TRBJ2-2	.	TGCGCCACCCGGGGGGGTGTGTACACCGGGGAGCTGTTTTTT	CATRGGVYTGELFF
.	TRBV27	TRBJ2-3	.	TGTGCCAGCAGTTTATCGAAGGAGGGCCGAGATACGCAGTATTTT	CASSLSKEGRDTQYF
.	TRBV14	TRBJ1-4	.	TGTGCCAGCAGCCAGAATCAGGGGTTGGGCGAAAAACTGTTTTTT	CASSQNQGLGEKLFF
TRBD1	TRBV30	TRBJ1-4	.	TGTGCCTGGAGTAGGGAACAGGGGGGTAATGAAAAACTGTTTTTT	CAWSREQGGNEKLFF
.	TRBV2	TRBJ1-5	.	TGTGCCAGCAGTGAAACCGGGGTTAACAATCAGCCCCAGCATTTT	CASSETGVNNQPQHF
TRBD2	TRBV11-3	TRBJ2-1	.	TGTGCCAGCAGCCCCGGGACTAGCGGTCGGAATGAGCAGTTCTTC	CASSPGTSGRNEQFF
TRBD1	TRBV27	TRBJ2-4	few	TGTGCCAGCAGTTTCTGGACAGGAGCCAAAAACATTCAGTACTTC	CASSFWTGAKNIQYF
TRBD1	TRBV12-3/TRBV12-4	TRBJ2-5	.	TGTGCCAGCAGTCCCGACAGGGAAGAGACCCAGTACTTC	CASSPDREETQYF
.	TRBV7-7	TRBJ2-2	.	TGTGCCACCACGGTTCATTTGAGCACCGGGGAGCTGTTTTTT	CATTVHLSTGELFF
.	TRBV6-5	TRBJ2-1	.	TGTGCCAGCAGTTACTCACGTCCCACGGGGAATGAGCAGTTCTTC	CASSYSRPTGNEQFF
.	TRBV9	TRBJ2-2	.	TGTGCCAGCAGGGGGCTGAGCACCGGGGAGCTGTTTTTT	CASRGLSTGELFF
.	TRBV11-3	TRBJ2-1	.	TGTGCCAGCACTGCGACAGGATCCTACAATGAGCAGTTCTTC	CASTATGSYNEQFF